Listed below are T cell receptor beta chains from one sample, sequenced in a study of blood T cell repertoires in COVID-19. Some clones are missing from TCRdb's copy, which holds only in-frame ones; the method was immunoSEQ multiplex PCR. The sample includes 250,000 to 350,000 clones, about 91% seen only once; the top ten take 6.9%. The sequencing sample was made of peripheral blood. The receptors stem from a woman between 25 and 40 years old who had recovered from COVID-19. Both conserved end residues are part of each CDR3. D genes are given only for firm matches. Where a row states a size, it is once, few, many or the class of an expanded clone; other rows omit it.

j_gene: TRBJ1-5
d_gene: .
abundance: .
v_gene: TRBV4-1
CDR3aa: CASSQLFGSNQPQHF
CDR3nt: TGCGCCAGCAGCCAGCTTTTCGGGAGCAATCAGCCCCAGCATTTT

j_gene: TRBJ2-7
d_gene: .
abundance: .
v_gene: TRBV2
CDR3aa: CASSGQRVSYEQYF
CDR3nt: TGTGCCAGCAGTGGACAGAGAGTATCCTACGAGCAGTACTTC

j_gene: TRBJ1-5
d_gene: .
abundance: .
v_gene: TRBV27
CDR3aa: CASSPRPIQGGNQPQHF
CDR3nt: TGTGCCAGCAGTCCCCGCCCGATACAGGGAGGCAATCAGCCCCAGCATTTT

j_gene: TRBJ1-1
d_gene: .
abundance: .
v_gene: TRBV7-9
CDR3aa: CASSLPPFEAFF
CDR3nt: TGTGCCAGCAGCTTACCCCCCTTTGAAGCTTTCTTT

j_gene: TRBJ1-3
d_gene: .
abundance: .
v_gene: TRBV7-9
CDR3aa: CASSLNSASGNTIYF
CDR3nt: TGTGCCAGCAGCTTAAACTCCGCCTCTGGAAACACCATATATTTT

j_gene: TRBJ2-7
d_gene: TRBD1
abundance: few
v_gene: TRBV11-2
CDR3aa: CASSSRTGEYEQYF
CDR3nt: TGTGCCAGCAGCTCCAGGACAGGGGAGTACGAGCAGTACTTC

j_gene: TRBJ1-3
d_gene: .
abundance: .
v_gene: TRBV5-1
CDR3aa: CASSSGVSKDTIYF
CDR3nt: TGCGCCAGCAGCTCAGGGGTATCTAAGGACACCATATATTTT

j_gene: TRBJ2-3
d_gene: .
abundance: .
v_gene: TRBV10-3
CDR3aa: CAISESGRGPGDTQYF
CDR3nt: TGTGCCATCAGTGAGTCCGGACGGGGTCCGGGAGATACGCAGTATTTT

j_gene: TRBJ2-2
d_gene: TRBD2
abundance: .
v_gene: TRBV14
CDR3aa: CASSRGLAGGTNTGELFF
CDR3nt: TGTGCCAGCAGCCGGGGACTAGCGGGGGGAACGAACACCGGGGAGCTGTTTTTT

j_gene: TRBJ2-3
d_gene: TRBD2
abundance: .
v_gene: TRBV4-1
CDR3aa: CASSQNLRTSGGADTQYF
CDR3nt: TGCGCCAGCAGCCAAAACCTTAGGACTAGCGGGGGGGCAGATACGCAGTATTTT

j_gene: TRBJ2-2
d_gene: .
abundance: .
v_gene: TRBV6-5
CDR3aa: CASSLTGAGELFF
CDR3nt: TGTGCCAGCAGTTTAACGGGGGCCGGGGAGCTGTTTTTT

j_gene: TRBJ2-7
d_gene: TRBD2
abundance: .
v_gene: TRBV13
CDR3aa: CASSLRTSGAYEQYF
CDR3nt: TGTGCCAGCAGCTTAAGGACTAGCGGGGCTTACGAGCAGTACTTC

j_gene: TRBJ1-4
d_gene: TRBD1
abundance: .
v_gene: TRBV2
CDR3aa: CASLTGGPPNEKLFF
CDR3nt: TGTGCCAGCCTAACAGGGGGCCCACCTAATGAAAAACTGTTTTTT

j_gene: TRBJ2-7
d_gene: TRBD1
abundance: .
v_gene: TRBV7-2
CDR3aa: CASSWLGQESYEQYF
CDR3nt: TGTGCCAGCAGCTGGCTCGGACAGGAGTCCTACGAGCAGTACTTC

j_gene: TRBJ1-3
d_gene: TRBD1
abundance: .
v_gene: TRBV29-1
CDR3aa: CSVGGQGLGNTIYF
CDR3nt: TGCAGCGTTGGGGGACAGGGTTTAGGAAACACCATATATTTT

j_gene: TRBJ2-7
d_gene: TRBD1
abundance: .
v_gene: TRBV12-3/TRBV12-4
CDR3aa: CASRSTGGYEQYF
CDR3nt: TGTGCCAGCAGATCTACAGGGGGCTACGAGCAGTACTTC

j_gene: TRBJ2-1
d_gene: .
abundance: once
v_gene: TRBV7-6
CDR3aa: CASSLVREYNEQFF
CDR3nt: TGTGCCAGCAGCTTAGTTCGGGAGTACAATGAGCAGTTCTTC

j_gene: TRBJ2-3
d_gene: TRBD2
abundance: .
v_gene: TRBV3-1/TRBV3-2
CDR3aa: CASSQDGSGGTDTQYF
CDR3nt: TGTGCCAGCAGCCAAGATGGGAGCGGGGGAACAGATACGCAGTATTTT

j_gene: TRBJ2-7
d_gene: TRBD2
abundance: .
v_gene: TRBV7-9
CDR3aa: CASSLIQDSGGAYEQYF
CDR3nt: TGTGCCAGCAGCTTAATCCAGGATAGCGGGGGGGCTTACGAGCAGTACTTC

j_gene: TRBJ2-1
d_gene: .
abundance: .
v_gene: TRBV27
CDR3aa: CASRTNEQFF
CDR3nt: TGTGCCAGCAGGACTAATGAGCAGTTCTTC

j_gene: TRBJ2-7
d_gene: TRBD1
abundance: .
v_gene: TRBV4-2
CDR3aa: CASSLPGQGAYEQYF
CDR3nt: TGTGCCAGCAGCCTCCCGGGACAGGGGGCCTACGAGCAGTACTTC

j_gene: TRBJ2-3
d_gene: .
abundance: .
v_gene: TRBV28
CDR3aa: CASSFLGITDTQYF
CDR3nt: TGTGCCAGCAGTTTCCTAGGCATCACAGATACGCAGTATTTT

j_gene: TRBJ2-1
d_gene: TRBD2
abundance: once
v_gene: TRBV5-6
CDR3aa: CASSSPGLASSLNNEQFF
CDR3nt: TGTGCCAGCAGCTCACCGGGACTAGCTTCGTCGCTGAACAATGAGCAGTTCTTC

j_gene: TRBJ2-7
d_gene: .
abundance: .
v_gene: TRBV3-1/TRBV3-2
CDR3aa: CASPREQYF
CDR3nt: TGTGCCAGCCCCCGGGAGCAGTACTTC

j_gene: TRBJ1-5
d_gene: .
abundance: .
v_gene: TRBV30
CDR3aa: CAWNPGWSNQPQHF
CDR3nt: TGTGCCTGGAATCCGGGGTGGAGCAATCAGCCCCAGCATTTT

j_gene: TRBJ1-1
d_gene: .
abundance: .
v_gene: TRBV6-5
CDR3aa: CASSPTFGGTEAFF
CDR3nt: TGTGCCAGCAGTCCTACATTTGGGGGGACTGAAGCTTTCTTT

j_gene: TRBJ2-6
d_gene: .
abundance: .
v_gene: TRBV9
CDR3aa: CASSVVGLSSGANVLTF
CDR3nt: TGTGCCAGCAGCGTAGTGGGCCTAAGCTCTGGGGCCAACGTCCTGACTTTC

j_gene: TRBJ1-1
d_gene: .
abundance: .
v_gene: TRBV3-1/TRBV3-2
CDR3aa: CASFDTGGTTEAFF
CDR3nt: TGTGCCAGCTTTGACACCGGGGGGACCACTGAAGCTTTCTTT

j_gene: TRBJ1-5
d_gene: TRBD1
abundance: .
v_gene: TRBV18
CDR3aa: CASSPGTGSNQPQHF
CDR3nt: TGTGCCAGCTCACCCGGGACAGGCAGCAATCAGCCCCAGCATTTT

j_gene: TRBJ2-1
d_gene: .
abundance: .
v_gene: TRBV24-1
CDR3aa: CATSDLAGFQGEQFF
CDR3nt: TGTGCCACCAGTGATTTGGCAGGGTTTCAGGGTGAGCAGTTCTTC

j_gene: TRBJ2-7
d_gene: TRBD1
abundance: .
v_gene: TRBV30
CDR3aa: CASRGLYEQYF
CDR3nt: TGTGCCAGCAGGGGGCTCTACGAGCAGTACTTC

j_gene: TRBJ2-1
d_gene: TRBD2
abundance: .
v_gene: TRBV3-1/TRBV3-2
CDR3aa: CASSPRGSSNSYNEQFF
CDR3nt: TGTGCCAGCAGCCCCCGCGGGAGCTCGAACTCCTACAATGAGCAGTTCTTC

j_gene: TRBJ2-7
d_gene: .
abundance: .
v_gene: TRBV18
CDR3aa: CASSLEWGQYEQYF
CDR3nt: TGTGCCAGCTCCCTCGAGTGGGGCCAATACGAGCAGTACTTC

j_gene: TRBJ2-7
d_gene: .
abundance: .
v_gene: TRBV5-8
CDR3aa: CASSPRGRGIDEQYF
CDR3nt: TGTGCCAGCAGCCCCCGGGGCAGGGGAATCGACGAGCAGTACTTC

j_gene: TRBJ2-5
d_gene: .
abundance: .
v_gene: TRBV14
CDR3aa: CASSLWVSAGTQYF
CDR3nt: TGTGCCAGCAGTCTCTGGGTGAGCGCGGGGACCCAGTACTTC